Listed here is a single TCR beta chain. The data originate from a study of identifying expanded T cells in peripheral blood. Data came from immunoSEQ multiplex PCR; TCRdb stores just in-frame clones and leaves some out. The sample lists 50,000 to 60,000 clones, 82% seen once, with 14% in the top ten. The CDR3 is 17 amino acids. V was trimmed by 0 bases and J by 3 bases, leaving 15 bases between them. The germline gives CDR1 LGHNT, CDR2 FRNRAP. During the collection period, no donor immune events like infections were recorded. J is TRBJ2-1 and V is TRBV12-5, with a tentative D call TRBD1 (5 bases). This receptor was obtained from a person between 18 and 75 years old in good health. The specimen was blood. The CDR3 DNA sequence: TGTGCTAGTGGTTTGGTACTGGGGCAGAGAGACTACAATGAGCAGTTCTTC. Its protein is CASGLVLGQRDYNEQFF.